This T cell receptor beta chain came from a study of cytomegalovirus exposure and HLA in healthy donors. Among the 100 to 150 subjects of the validation cohort, separate from the roughly 670-subject first cohort, were the donors. V gave up 5 bases and J gave up 11 bases, with 16 bases separating them. The CDR3 has 14 amino acids. Germline-derived CDR1 and CDR2 are MDHEN and SYDVKM. The study, taken as a whole, reports: Associated with cytomegalovirus, according to the listing, were approximately 160 TCR beta chains. In a later analysis, first-cohort TCR clusters were found to tend to co-occur in the 130 or so validation repertoires.

About this clone: The antigen remains unidentified.

The repertoire was sequenced with immunoSEQ multiplex PCR; TCRdb's copy has only in-frame clones and lacks some. The table lists tens of thousands of clones, around four fifths of them singletons, with around 2.9% in the top ten. The source is a man aged 25 to 45 in good health and CMV-seronegative. The chain employs TRBV28 and TRBJ2-6, with D tentatively TRBD2 (6 bases). Sample: PBMCs. The CDR3 DNA follows: TGTGCCAGCAGTGCGGGACCTCTTGGCTACGTCCTGACTTTC. It codes for CASSAGPLGYVLTF. The full variable domain, completed using reference TRBV28 and TRBJ2-6, is DVKVTQSSRYLVKRTGEKVFLECVQDMDHENMFWYRQDPGLGLRLIYFSYDVKMKEKGDIPEGYSVSREKKERFSLILESASTNQTSMYLCASSAGPLGYVLTFGAGSRLTVL.